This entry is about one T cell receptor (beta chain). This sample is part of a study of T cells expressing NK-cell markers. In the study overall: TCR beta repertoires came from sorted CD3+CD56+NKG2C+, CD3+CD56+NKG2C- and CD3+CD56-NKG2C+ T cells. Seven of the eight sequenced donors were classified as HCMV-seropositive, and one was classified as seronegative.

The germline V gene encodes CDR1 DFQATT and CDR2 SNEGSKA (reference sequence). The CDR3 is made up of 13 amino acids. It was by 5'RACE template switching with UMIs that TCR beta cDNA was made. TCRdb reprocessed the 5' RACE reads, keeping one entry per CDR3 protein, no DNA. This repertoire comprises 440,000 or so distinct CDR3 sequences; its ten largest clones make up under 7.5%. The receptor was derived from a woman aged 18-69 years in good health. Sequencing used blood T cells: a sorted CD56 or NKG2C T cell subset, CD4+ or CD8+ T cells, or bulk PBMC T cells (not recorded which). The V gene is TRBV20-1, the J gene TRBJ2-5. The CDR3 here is CSANLNLQETQYF.